Given below is one TCR beta chain in context. The sample originates from a study of blood T cell repertoires in COVID-19. TCRdb's copy holds only in-frame clones and misses some; the assay was immunoSEQ multiplex PCR. The sample lists some 260,000 clones, about 86% occurring once. This CDR3 comprises 15 residues. CDR1 and CDR2 from the germline V gene are MNHEY and SVGAGI. Trimming cost V 8 bases and J 4 bases, with 18 bases left between them. The receptor was derived from a young man with acute COVID-19. The chain combines TRBV6-5 with TRBJ1-5; D perhaps matches TRBD1 (5 bases). The sample was PBMCs or T cells enriched from blood (not recorded which). The DNA for the CDR3 is TGTGCCAGCCGATGGAAAGGGGAAGTGAATCAGCCCCAGCATTTT. Amino acids: CASRWKGEVNQPQHF.